Described below is a single TCR beta chain sequence and its context. The antigen is not known. This sample was included in a study of cytomegalovirus exposure and HLA in healthy donors. Study results and caveats: Specific recognition of CMV antigens was confirmed in vitro for a few chains (all CMV-associated). Cytomegalovirus-associated TCR beta chains were listed, numbering 150 to 200.

The CDR3 consists of 14 residues. After removal of 6 bases from V and 5 bases from J, the junction contained 7 bases not matched to a gene. Assay: immunoSEQ multiplex PCR; the TCRdb copy retains only in-frame clones and omits some. The sample lists 55,000 to 75,000 clones; 95% to 97% were seen once. The sample was PBMCs. This chain uses TRBV5-3 with TRBJ1-1; 10 nucleotides agree with TRBD1. TRBV5-3 is placed among ORFs of uncertain function. This receptor was taken from a woman between 18 and 30 years old in good health and CMV-seronegative. The CDR3 DNA reads TGTGCCAGAATAAGCATGGGACAGGGGACTGAAGCTTTCTTT. Amino acids: CARISMGQGTEAFF.